What follows are 18 T cell receptor beta chains derived from one specimen sequenced in a study of T cells in localized non-small cell lung cancer. TCRdb's table, derived via immunoSEQ multiplex PCR, lists solely in-frame clones and lacks some. The sample shows 20,000 to 25,000 clones, around nine tenths of them seen only once. The specimen was PBMCs, collected before any cancer treatment. Receptors were obtained from a man aged 35 to 70 with stage II squamous cell lung carcinoma.

This chain links TRBV6-1 with TRBJ1-2; maybe TRBD1 (6 bases). The V end lost 2 bases, the J end lost 1 base, and 14 bases lay between the germline ends. In germline, CDR1 is MNHNS, CDR2 SASEGT. This CDR3 spans 16 amino acids. In DNA form, the CDR3 reads TGTGCCAGCAGTGAATTAGGGGGGTCGGTTAACTATGGCTACACCTTC. Encoded protein: CASSELGGSVNYGYTF.

The rearrangement links TRBV6-1 to TRBJ2-4; 8 bases map to TRBD1. With 2 bases clipped from V and 7 bases from J, the junction kept 10 bases outside the gene matches. This CDR3 spans 16 amino acids. Per germline, CDR1 MNHNS and CDR2 SASEGT. The chain's CDR3 is CASSEQGGQGGNIQYF. The CDR3 DNA follows: TGTGCCAGCAGTGAACAGGGTGGACAGGGCGGGAACATTCAGTACTTC.

The chain has TRBV6-5 and TRBJ2-2; TRBD2 aligns across 7 bases. V lost 6 bases, J lost 6 bases, and 10 bases stayed unmatched. Germline lookup yields CDR1 MNHEY and CDR2 SVGAGI. CDR3 size: 15 residues. The CDR3 nucleotides read TGTGCCAGCAGACCTCAGCGGGGCGGCCCCGGGGAGCTGTTTTTT. Amino acids: CASRPQRGGPGELFF.

V is TRBV7-2 and J is TRBJ1-5; 8 bases agree with TRBD1. After removal of 8 bases from V and 3 bases from J, the junction contained 3 bases not matched to a gene. Germline V gene lookup returns CDR1 SGHTA and CDR2 FQGNSA. The CDR3 runs to 13 residues. DNA of the CDR3: TGTGCCAGCGCGACAGGGGACAATCAGCCCCAGCATTTT. Residues: CASATGDNQPQHF.

The sample holds one count of this clone. V gene TRBV5-6 combines with J gene TRBJ2-3; the D gene is possibly TRBD2 (6 bases). The germline V and J ends were trimmed by 4 bases and 8 bases, with 14 bases remaining between them. The V gene's germline CDR1 is SGHDT and CDR2 YYEEEE. The CDR3 is 13 residues long. The CDR3 DNA reads as TGTGCCAGCAGCCCCCGCCGCGGGGTTACGCAGTATTTT. Encoded protein: CASSPRRGVTQYF.

The chain is built from TRBV6-5 and TRBJ2-3; a weak D match, TRBD2 (5 bases). This CDR3 spans 14 amino acids. V dropped 7 bases and J dropped 2 bases, with 13 bases sitting between them. Germline V gene lookup returns CDR1 MNHEY and CDR2 SVGAGI. The CDR3 DNA follows: TGTGCCAGCACGGGGAGTCCTCACACAGATACGCAGTATTTT. Its protein is CASTGSPHTDTQYF.

V is TRBV19 and J is TRBJ2-2; 12 bases align to TRBD2. Germline assignment: CDR1 LNHDA and CDR2 SQIVND (reference sequence). CDR3 length: 17 amino acids. Losses at the gene ends were 4 bases for V and 3 bases for J; bases not matched to a gene: 6. DNA for the CDR3: TGTGCCAGTAGTAGACGACTAGCGGGAGATCACACCGGGGAGCTGTTTTTT. Its translation is CASSRRLAGDHTGELFF.

The chain uses TRBV27 and TRBJ2-1, with a tentative D call TRBD2 (6 bases). Germline V gives CDR1 MNHEY, CDR2 SMNVEV (reference sequence). This CDR3 is built from 12 residues. The V and J ends lost 5 bases and 16 bases respectively, with 18 bases between them. The CDR3 region is CASSNSGLLVFF. The CDR3 bases are TGTGCCAGCAGTAACAGCGGACTACTGGTCTTCTTC.

This clone has a handful of counts. V gene TRBV5-1 combines with J gene TRBJ1-1; 7 bases align to TRBD1. Germline CDR1 is SGHRS and CDR2 is YFSETQ. This CDR3 has 16 residues. V shed 4 bases, J shed 1 base, and the junction held 10 bases outside the gene matches. The CDR3 DNA reads as TGCGCCAGCAGCAGACCACCGGGACAGACGAACACTGAAGCTTTCTTT. It translates to CASSRPPGQTNTEAFF.

CDR3 nucleotide sequence: TGCAGCGCTGTCACCGGGGAGCAGTACTTC. This sequence encodes CSAVTGEQYF. This chain links TRBV29-1 with TRBJ2-7; D unresolved. The V end lost 7 bases, the J end lost 7 bases, and 11 bases lay between the germline ends. CDR1 and CDR2 (germline): SQVTM, ANQGSEA. The CDR3 is 10 residues long.

This chain connects TRBV23-1 to TRBJ2-6; 8 bases match TRBD1. TRBV23-1 belongs to the ORF category, with a function that is uncertain. The CDR3 is made up of 18 amino acids. Germline trimming cut 2 bases from V and 5 bases from J; bases unmatched to any gene: 11. CDR3 residues: CASSQPGQAVSWANVLTF. CDR3 nucleotide sequence: TGCGCCAGCAGTCAACCGGGACAGGCCGTCTCCTGGGCCAACGTCCTGACTTTC.

This chain joins TRBV4-1 and TRBJ2-5; 8 bases agree with TRBD1. V was pared by 0 bases and J by 4 bases, with 1 base of the junction left unmatched. The CDR3 sequence is 14 residues long. CDR1 is MGHRA and CDR2 is YSYEKL in the germline V gene. This chain's CDR3 is CASSQEDRGETQYF. CDR3 sequence (DNA): TGCGCCAGCAGCCAAGAAGACAGGGGAGAGACCCAGTACTTC.

The CDR3 nucleotides read TGCGCCAGCAGCGACCACGAATCGCAGTATTTT. Residues: CASSDHESQYF. The chain combines TRBV5-1 with TRBJ2-3; D remains ambiguous. The germline CDR1 and CDR2 sequences are SGHRS and YFSETQ. V was pared by 4 bases and J by 10 bases, with 10 bases between. The CDR3 length is 11 residues.

This chain joins TRBV7-9 and TRBJ1-1; D remains ambiguous. CDR3 length equals 13 residues. V lost 1 base and J lost 10, with 13 bases in between. Germline assignment: CDR1 SEHNR and CDR2 FQNEAQ (reference sequence). CDR3 DNA sequence: TGTGCCAGCAGCTTAGGGAACGGACGGTCAGCTTTCTTT. Encoded protein: CASSLGNGRSAFF.

V gene TRBV28 combines with J gene TRBJ1-3; D uncertain. Trimming removed 8 bases at V and 0 bases at J, with 11 bases between. The germline gives CDR1 MDHEN, CDR2 SYDVKM. The CDR3 is 14 amino acids. This CDR3 reads CASYVYHSGNTIYF. As DNA, the CDR3 is TGTGCCAGCTATGTATACCACTCTGGAAACACCATATATTTT.

The chain recombines TRBV18 with TRBJ2-7; TRBD1 agrees at 9 bases. Trimming at V came to 5 bases and at J to 13 bases, leaving 6 bases not matched to a gene. Per the germline V gene, CDR1 is KGHSH and CDR2 is LQKENI. The CDR3 extends over 11 amino acids. CDR3 amino acids: CASSSGTGFYF. DNA of the CDR3: TGTGCCAGCTCATCAGGGACAGGGTTTTACTTC.

The chain employs TRBV5-8 and TRBJ1-3, with no clear D. The CDR3 extends over 15 amino acids. Germline assignment: CDR1 SGHTS and CDR2 YDEGEE. Trimming took 4 bases from V and 0 from J, leaving 11 bases between them. Here the CDR3 reads CASSLYYLSGNTIYF. The CDR3 nucleotides are TGTGCCAGCAGCCTATACTATCTCTCTGGAAACACCATATATTTT. Supplemented by reference TRBV5-8 and TRBJ1-3, the full variable domain reads EAGVTQSPTHLIKTRGQQATLRCSPISGHTSVYWYQQALGLGLQFLLWYDEGEERNRGNFPPRFSGRQFPNYSSELNVNALELEDSALYLCASSLYYLSGNTIYFGEGSWLTVV.

The chain couples TRBV15 to TRBJ2-4; D is perhaps TRBD2 (7 bases). The CDR3 runs to 13 residues. The germline V gene encodes CDR1 LNHNV and CDR2 YYDKDF (reference sequence). V was cut by 0 bases and J by 16 bases, with 16 bases left in between. CDR3 DNA: TGTGCCACCAGCAGAGATGAATGGGGGGGCGTTTACTTC. As protein: CATSRDEWGGVYF.